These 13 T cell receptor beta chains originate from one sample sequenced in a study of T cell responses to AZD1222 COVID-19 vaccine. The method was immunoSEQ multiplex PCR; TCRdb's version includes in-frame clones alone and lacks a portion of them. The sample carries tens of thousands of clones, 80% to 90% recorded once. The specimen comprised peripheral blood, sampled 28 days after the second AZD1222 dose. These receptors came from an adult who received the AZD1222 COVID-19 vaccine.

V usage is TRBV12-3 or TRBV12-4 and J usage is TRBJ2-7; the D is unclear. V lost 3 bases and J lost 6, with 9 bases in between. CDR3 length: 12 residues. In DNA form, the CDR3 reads TGTGCCAGCAGTTTGGCCTACTCCGAGCAGTACTTC. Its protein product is CASSLAYSEQYF.

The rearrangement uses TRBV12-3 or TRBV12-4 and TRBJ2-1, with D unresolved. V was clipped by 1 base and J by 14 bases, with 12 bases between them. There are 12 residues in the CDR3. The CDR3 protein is CASSLGVVQKFF. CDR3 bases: TGTGCCAGCAGTTTAGGGGTAGTTCAGAAGTTCTTC.

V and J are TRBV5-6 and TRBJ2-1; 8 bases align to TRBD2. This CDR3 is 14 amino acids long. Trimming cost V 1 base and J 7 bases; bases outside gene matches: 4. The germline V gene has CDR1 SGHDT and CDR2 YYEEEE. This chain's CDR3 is CASSLLAGSNEQFF. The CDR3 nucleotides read TGTGCCAGCAGCTTGCTAGCGGGTAGTAATGAGCAGTTCTTC.

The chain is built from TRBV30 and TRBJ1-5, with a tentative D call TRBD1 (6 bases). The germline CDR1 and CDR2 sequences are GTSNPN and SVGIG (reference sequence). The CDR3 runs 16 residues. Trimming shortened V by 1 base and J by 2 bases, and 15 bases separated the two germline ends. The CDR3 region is CAWSAPVGGGNQPQHF. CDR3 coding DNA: TGTGCCTGGAGTGCTCCCGTGGGGGGCGGCAATCAGCCCCAGCATTTT. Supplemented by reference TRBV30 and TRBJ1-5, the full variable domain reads SQTIHQWPATLVQPVGSPLSLECTVEGTSNPNLYWYRQAAGRGLQLLFYSVGIGQISSEVPQNLSASRPQDRQFILSSKKLLLSDSGFYLCAWSAPVGGGNQPQHFGDGTRLSIL.

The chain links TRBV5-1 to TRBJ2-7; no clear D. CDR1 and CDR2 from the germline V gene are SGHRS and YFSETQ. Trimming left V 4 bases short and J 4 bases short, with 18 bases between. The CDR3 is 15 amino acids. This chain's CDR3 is CASSHEFRAKYEQYF. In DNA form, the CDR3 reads TGCGCCAGCAGCCACGAGTTTAGAGCTAAATACGAGCAGTACTTC.

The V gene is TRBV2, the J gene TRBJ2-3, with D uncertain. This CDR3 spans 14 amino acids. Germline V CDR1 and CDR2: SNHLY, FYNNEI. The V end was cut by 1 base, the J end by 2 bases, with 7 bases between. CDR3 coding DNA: TGTGCCAGCAGTGAAGGGAGACACACAGATACGCAGTATTTT. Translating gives CASSEGRHTDTQYF.

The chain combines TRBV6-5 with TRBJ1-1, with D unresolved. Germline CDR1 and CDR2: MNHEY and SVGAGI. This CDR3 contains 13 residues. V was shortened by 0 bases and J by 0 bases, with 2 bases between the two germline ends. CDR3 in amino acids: CASSYSVNTEAFF. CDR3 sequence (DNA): TGTGCCAGCAGTTACTCGGTGAACACTGAAGCTTTCTTT.

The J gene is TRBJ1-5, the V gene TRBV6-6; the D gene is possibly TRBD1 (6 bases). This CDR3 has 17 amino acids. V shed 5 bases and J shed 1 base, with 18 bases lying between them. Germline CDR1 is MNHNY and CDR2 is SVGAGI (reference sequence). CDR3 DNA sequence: TGTGCCAGCAGTCCTAGACCTAACAGGGTGAGCAATCAGCCCCAGCATTTT. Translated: CASSPRPNRVSNQPQHF.

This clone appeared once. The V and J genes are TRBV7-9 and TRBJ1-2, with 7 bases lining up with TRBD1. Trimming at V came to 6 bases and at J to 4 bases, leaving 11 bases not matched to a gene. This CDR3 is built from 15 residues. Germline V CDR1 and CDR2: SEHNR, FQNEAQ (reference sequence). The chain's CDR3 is CASSRLRQGGYGYTF. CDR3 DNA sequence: TGTGCCAGCAGTCGCCTAAGACAGGGCGGCTATGGCTACACCTTC.

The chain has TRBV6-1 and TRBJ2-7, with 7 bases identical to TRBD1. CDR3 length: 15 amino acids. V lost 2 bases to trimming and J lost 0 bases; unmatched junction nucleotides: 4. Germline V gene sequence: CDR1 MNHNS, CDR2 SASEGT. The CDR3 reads CASSEQRDSSYEQYF. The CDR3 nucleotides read TGTGCCAGCAGTGAACAGAGGGACAGCTCCTACGAGCAGTACTTC.

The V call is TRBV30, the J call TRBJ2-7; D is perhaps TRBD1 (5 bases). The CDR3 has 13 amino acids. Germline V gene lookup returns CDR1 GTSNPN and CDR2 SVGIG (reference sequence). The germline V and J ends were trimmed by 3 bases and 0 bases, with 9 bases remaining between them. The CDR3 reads CAWSVTDSYEQYF. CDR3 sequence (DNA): TGTGCCTGGAGCGTGACAGACTCCTACGAGCAGTACTTC.

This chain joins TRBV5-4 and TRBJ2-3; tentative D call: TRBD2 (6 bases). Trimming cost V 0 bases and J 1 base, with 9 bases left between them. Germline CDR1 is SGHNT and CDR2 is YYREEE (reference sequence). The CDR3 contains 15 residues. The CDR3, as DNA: TGTGCCAGCAGCTTGGTTCCGGGAGGCACAGATACGCAGTATTTT. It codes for CASSLVPGGTDTQYF.

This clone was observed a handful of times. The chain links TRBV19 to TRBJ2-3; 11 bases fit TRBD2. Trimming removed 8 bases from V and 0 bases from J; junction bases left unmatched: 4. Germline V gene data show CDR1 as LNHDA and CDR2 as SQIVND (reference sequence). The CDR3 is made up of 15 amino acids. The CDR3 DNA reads TGTGCCAGTGGGACTAGCGGCCCTAGCACAGATACGCAGTATTTT. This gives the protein CASGTSGPSTDTQYF.